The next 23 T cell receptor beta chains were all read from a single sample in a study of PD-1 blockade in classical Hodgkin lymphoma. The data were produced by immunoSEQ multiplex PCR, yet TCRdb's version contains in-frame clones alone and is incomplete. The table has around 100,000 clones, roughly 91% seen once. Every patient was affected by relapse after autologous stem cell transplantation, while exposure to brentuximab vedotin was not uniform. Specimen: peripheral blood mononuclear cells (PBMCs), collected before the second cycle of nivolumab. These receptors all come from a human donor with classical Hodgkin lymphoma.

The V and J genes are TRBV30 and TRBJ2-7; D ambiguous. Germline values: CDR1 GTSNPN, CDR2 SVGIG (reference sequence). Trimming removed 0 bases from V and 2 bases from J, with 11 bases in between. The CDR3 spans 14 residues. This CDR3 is CAWSVPGLPYEQYF. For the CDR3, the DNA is TGTGCCTGGAGTGTACCTGGGTTACCCTACGAGCAGTACTTC.

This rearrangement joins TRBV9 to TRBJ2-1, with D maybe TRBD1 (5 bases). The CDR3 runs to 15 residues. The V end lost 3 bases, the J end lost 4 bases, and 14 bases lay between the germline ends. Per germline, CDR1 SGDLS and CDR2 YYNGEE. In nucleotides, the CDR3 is TGTGCCAGCAGCGCAACAGGACCAGCTTACAATGAGCAGTTCTTC. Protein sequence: CASSATGPAYNEQFF.

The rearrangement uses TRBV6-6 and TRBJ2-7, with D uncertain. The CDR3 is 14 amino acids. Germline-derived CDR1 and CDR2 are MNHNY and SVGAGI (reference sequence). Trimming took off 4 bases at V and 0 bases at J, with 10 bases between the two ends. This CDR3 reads CASSLLGFSYEQYF. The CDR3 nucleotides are TGTGCCAGCAGTTTATTGGGATTCTCCTACGAGCAGTACTTC.

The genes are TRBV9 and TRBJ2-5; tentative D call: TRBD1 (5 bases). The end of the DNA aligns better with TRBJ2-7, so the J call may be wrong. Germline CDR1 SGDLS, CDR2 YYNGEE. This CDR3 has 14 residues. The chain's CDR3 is CASSEGDSLYEQYF. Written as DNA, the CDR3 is TGTGCCAGCAGCGAAGGTGACAGCCTCTACGAGCAGTACTTC.

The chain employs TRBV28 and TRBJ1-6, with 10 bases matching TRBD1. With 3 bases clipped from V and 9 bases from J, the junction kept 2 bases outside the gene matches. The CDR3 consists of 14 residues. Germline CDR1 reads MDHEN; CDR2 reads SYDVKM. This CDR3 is CASSLTGGPSPLHF. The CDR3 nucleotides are TGTGCCAGCAGTTTGACAGGGGGCCCTTCACCCCTCCACTTT.

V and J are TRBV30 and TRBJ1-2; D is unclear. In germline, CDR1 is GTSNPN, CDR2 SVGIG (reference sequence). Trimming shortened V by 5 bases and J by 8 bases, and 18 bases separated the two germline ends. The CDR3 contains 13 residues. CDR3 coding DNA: TGTGCCTGGGGCGAGAGGAGGGCCAAGGGCTACACCTTC. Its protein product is CAWGERRAKGYTF.

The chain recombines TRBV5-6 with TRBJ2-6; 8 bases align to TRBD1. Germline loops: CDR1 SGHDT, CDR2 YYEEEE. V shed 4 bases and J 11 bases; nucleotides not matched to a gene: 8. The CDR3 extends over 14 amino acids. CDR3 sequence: CASSLRTGWDVLTF. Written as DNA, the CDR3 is TGTGCCAGCAGCCTCAGGACAGGGTGGGACGTCCTGACTTTC. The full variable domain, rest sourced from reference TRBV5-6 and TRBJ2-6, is DAGVTQSPTHLIKTRGQQVTLRCSPKSGHDTVSWYQQALGQGPQFIFQYYEEEERQRGNFPDRFSGHQFPNYSSELNVNALLLGDSALYLCASSLRTGWDVLTFGAGSRLTVL.

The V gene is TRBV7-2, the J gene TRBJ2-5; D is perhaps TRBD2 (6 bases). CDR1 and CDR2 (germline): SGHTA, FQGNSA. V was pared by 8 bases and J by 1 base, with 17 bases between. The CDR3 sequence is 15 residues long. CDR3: CASGVVAGPQETQYF. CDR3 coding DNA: TGTGCCAGCGGCGTGGTGGCGGGGCCCCAAGAGACCCAGTACTTC.

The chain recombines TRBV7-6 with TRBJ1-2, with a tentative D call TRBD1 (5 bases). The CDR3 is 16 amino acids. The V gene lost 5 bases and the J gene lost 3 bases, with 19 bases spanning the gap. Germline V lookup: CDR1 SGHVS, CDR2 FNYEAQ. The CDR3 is CASSDVSFRVDYGYTF. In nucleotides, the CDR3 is TGTGCCAGCAGCGACGTAAGCTTCAGGGTGGACTATGGCTACACCTTC.

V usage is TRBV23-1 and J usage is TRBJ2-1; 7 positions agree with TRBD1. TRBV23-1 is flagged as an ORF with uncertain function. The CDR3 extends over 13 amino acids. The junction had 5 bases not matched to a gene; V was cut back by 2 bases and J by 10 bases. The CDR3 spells CASSQATGEEQFF. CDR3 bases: TGCGCCAGCAGTCAAGCAACAGGGGAAGAGCAGTTCTTC.

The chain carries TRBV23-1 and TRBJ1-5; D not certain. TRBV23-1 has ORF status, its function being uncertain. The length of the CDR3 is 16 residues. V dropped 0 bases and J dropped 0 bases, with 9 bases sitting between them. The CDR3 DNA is TGCGCCAGCAGTCAATCTGCGCGGGGTAGCAATCAGCCCCAGCATTTT. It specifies CASSQSARGSNQPQHF.

CDR3 DNA sequence: TGTGCCTGGAGTGTAGGCACCCTAGCCGAAGCTTTCTTT. Translation gives CAWSVGTLAEAFF. This chain connects TRBV30 to TRBJ1-1; D call uncertain. V lost 0 bases and J 8 bases, leaving 13 bases between the germline ends. The CDR3 length is 13 residues. The germline V gene encodes CDR1 GTSNPN and CDR2 SVGIG (reference sequence). Complete variable domain (other parts from reference TRBV30 and TRBJ1-1): SQTIHQWPATLVQPVGSPLSLECTVEGTSNPNLYWYRQAAGRGLQLLFYSVGIGQISSEVPQNLSASRPQDRQFILSSKKLLLSDSGFYLCAWSVGTLAEAFFGQGTRLTVV.

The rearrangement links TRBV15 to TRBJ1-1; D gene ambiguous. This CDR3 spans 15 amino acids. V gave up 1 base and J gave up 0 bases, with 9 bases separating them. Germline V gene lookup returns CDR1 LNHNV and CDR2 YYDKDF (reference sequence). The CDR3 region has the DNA TGTGCCACCAGCAGAGCGCAGCCTATGAACACTGAAGCTTTCTTT. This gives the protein CATSRAQPMNTEAFF.

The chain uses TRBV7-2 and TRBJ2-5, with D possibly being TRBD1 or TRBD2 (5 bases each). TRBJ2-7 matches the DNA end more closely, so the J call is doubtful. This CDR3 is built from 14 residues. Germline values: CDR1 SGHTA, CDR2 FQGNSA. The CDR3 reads CASSLIGTDYEQYF. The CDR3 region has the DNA TGTGCCAGCAGCTTGATCGGGACGGACTACGAGCAGTACTTC.

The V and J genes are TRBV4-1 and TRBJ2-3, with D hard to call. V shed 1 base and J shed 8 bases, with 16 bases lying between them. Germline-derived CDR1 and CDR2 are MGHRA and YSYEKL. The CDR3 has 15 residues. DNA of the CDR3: TGCGCCAGCAGCCAAGCAGATAATCCCGAGTTTACGCAGTATTTT. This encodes CASSQADNPEFTQYF.

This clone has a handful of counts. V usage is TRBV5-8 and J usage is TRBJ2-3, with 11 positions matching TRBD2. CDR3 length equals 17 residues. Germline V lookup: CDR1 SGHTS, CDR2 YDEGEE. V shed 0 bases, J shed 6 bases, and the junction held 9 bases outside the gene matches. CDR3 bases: TGTGCCAGCAGCTTGGTGGCGGCTAGCGGGGGGCGGGATACGCAGTATTTT. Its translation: CASSLVAASGGRDTQYF.

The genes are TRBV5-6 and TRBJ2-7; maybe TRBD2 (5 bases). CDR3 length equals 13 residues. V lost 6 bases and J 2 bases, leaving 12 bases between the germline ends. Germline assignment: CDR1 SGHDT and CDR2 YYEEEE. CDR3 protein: CASNPAGAYEQYF. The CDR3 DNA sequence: TGTGCCAGCAACCCGGCGGGCGCCTACGAGCAGTACTTC.

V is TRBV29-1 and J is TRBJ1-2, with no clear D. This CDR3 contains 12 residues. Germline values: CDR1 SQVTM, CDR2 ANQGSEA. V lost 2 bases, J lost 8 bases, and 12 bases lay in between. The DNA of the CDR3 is TGCAGCGTTGAAAGGTCAACGGAAGGCTACACCTTC. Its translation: CSVERSTEGYTF.

The CDR3 reads CSVGAFQNGELFF. The CDR3 coding sequence is TGCAGCGTTGGAGCGTTTCAAAACGGGGAGCTGTTTTTT. The chain is built from TRBV29-1 and TRBJ2-2; D not certain. This CDR3 is built from 13 residues. The V and J ends lost 4 bases and 7 bases respectively, with 13 bases between them. The germline gives CDR1 SQVTM, CDR2 ANQGSEA.

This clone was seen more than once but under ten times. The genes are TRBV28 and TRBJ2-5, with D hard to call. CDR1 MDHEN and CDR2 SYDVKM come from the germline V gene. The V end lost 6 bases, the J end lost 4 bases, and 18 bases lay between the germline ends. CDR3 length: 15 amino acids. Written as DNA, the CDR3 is TGTGCCAGCAGCCGTAAGCGAACAGAGAGAGAGACCCAGTACTTC. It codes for CASSRKRTERETQYF.

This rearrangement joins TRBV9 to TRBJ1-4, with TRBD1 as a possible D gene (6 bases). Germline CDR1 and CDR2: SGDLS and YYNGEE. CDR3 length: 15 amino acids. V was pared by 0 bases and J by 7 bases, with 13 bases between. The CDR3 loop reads CASSVDRVNGEKLFF. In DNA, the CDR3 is TGTGCCAGCAGCGTAGACAGGGTGAATGGTGAAAAACTGTTTTTT.

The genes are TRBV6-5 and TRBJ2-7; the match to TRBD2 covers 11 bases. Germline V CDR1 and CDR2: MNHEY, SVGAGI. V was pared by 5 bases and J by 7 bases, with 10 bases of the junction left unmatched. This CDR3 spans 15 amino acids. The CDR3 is CASSTLTSGAKEQYF. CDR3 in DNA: TGTGCCAGCAGTACCTTGACTAGCGGGGCCAAGGAGCAGTACTTC.

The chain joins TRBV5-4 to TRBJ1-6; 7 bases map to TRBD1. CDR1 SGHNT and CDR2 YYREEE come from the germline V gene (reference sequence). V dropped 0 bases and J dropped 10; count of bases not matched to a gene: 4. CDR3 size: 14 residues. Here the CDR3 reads CASSLEGGTSPLHF. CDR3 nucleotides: TGTGCCAGCAGCTTGGAAGGGGGCACCTCACCCCTCCACTTT.